This T cell receptor (beta chain) stems from a study of shared clonotypes between healthy human individuals. This clone appeared a few times. One end of the junction is discordant with germline, which a read error may explain. The repertoire was sequenced with immunoSEQ multiplex PCR; TCRdb's copy has only in-frame clones and lacks some. The profile shows over a million clones, roughly 95% of them singletons. The specimen was naive CD4+ T cells sorted from blood. The sample's subset: CD45RA+ positively selected. The clonotype comes from a man younger than 40 in good health.

This chain's CDR3 is CASTEGTGQETQYF. The CDR3 DNA sequence: TGTGCCAGCACTGAAGGAACGGGACAAGAGACCCAGTACTTC. This rearrangement joins TRBV2 to TRBJ2-5; D is possibly TRBD2 (5 bases). The CDR3 spans 14 residues. Germline lookup yields CDR1 SNHLY and CDR2 FYNNEI.